What follows are 7 T cell receptor beta chains derived from one specimen sequenced in a study of T-cell memory formation after mild COVID-19. MiXCR, run by TCRdb on the 5' RACE reads, gives a single entry per CDR3 protein. Of under 350,000 distinct CDR3 sequences detected, around 16% appear once; the ten largest clones hold more than 20%. Sample: PBMCs or a T cell subset sorted from them (not recorded which). Receptors originate from a man younger than 35 who had mild COVID-19 (a few samples of this study predate the infection). Cell type and time point are not known.

This clonotype occurred a few times. The chain is built from TRBV7-9 and TRBJ2-7, with D possibly being TRBD2 (5 bases). Trimming shortened V by 0 bases and J by 5 bases, and 8 bases separated the two germline ends. Per the germline V gene, CDR1 is SEHNR and CDR2 is FQNEAQ (reference sequence). This CDR3 has 13 amino acids. CDR3 residues: CASSLASGNEQYV. The CDR3 region has the DNA TGTGCCAGCAGCTTAGCGTCGGGAAACGAGCAGTACGTC.

There are many counts of this clonotype. The chain is built from TRBV7-6 and TRBJ2-7; D may be TRBD2 (6 bases). Germline values: CDR1 SGHVS, CDR2 FNYEAQ. V lost 5 bases and J 2 bases, leaving 19 bases between the germline ends. The CDR3 is made up of 16 amino acids. CDR3 loop: CASSPNAGGPAYEQYF. The CDR3 coding sequence is TGTGCCAGCAGCCCAAACGCCGGGGGACCGGCCTACGAGCAGTACTTC.

This clonotype was counted between two and nine times. The chain carries TRBV15 and TRBJ1-6; D remains ambiguous. This CDR3 is 15 amino acids long. Trimming removed 3 bases from V and 4 bases from J, with 10 bases in between. The germline gives CDR1 LNHNV, CDR2 YYDKDF (reference sequence). CDR3 bases: TGTGCCACCAGCAGGGACGGACGGTATAATTCACCCCTCCACTTT. Its protein product is CATSRDGRYNSPLHF. Using reference TRBV15 and TRBJ1-6 for the parts outside the CDR3, the full variable domain is DAMVIQNPRYQVTQFGKPVTLSCSQTLNHNVMYWYQQKSSQAPKLLFHYYDKDFNNEADTPDNFQSRRPNTSFCFLDIRSPGLGDTAMYLCATSRDGRYNSPLHFGNGTRLTVT.

The chain has TRBV6-5 and TRBJ2-3; D is perhaps TRBD1 or TRBD2 (6 bases each). This CDR3 is 17 amino acids long. V was clipped by 3 bases and J by 5 bases, with 21 bases between them. CDR1 and CDR2 from the germline V gene are MNHEY and SVGAGI. CDR3 loop: CASSYLEGQKQGDTQYF. CDR3 DNA sequence: TGTGCCAGCAGTTATCTGGAGGGACAAAAACAGGGAGATACGCAGTATTTT.

This clonotype was recorded a few times. The chain carries TRBV29-1 and TRBJ2-3; TRBD2 aligns across 10 bases. The J segment lost 5 bases and the V segment lost 3 bases, leaving 5 bases of the junction unmatched. The CDR3 sequence is 14 residues long. The germline V gene encodes CDR1 SQVTM and CDR2 ANQGSEA. CDR3 sequence: CSVDKRGGEDTQYF. The CDR3 DNA reads TGCAGCGTTGACAAGCGGGGGGGCGAAGATACGCAGTATTTT.

This clonotype was counted only a few times. J is TRBJ2-1 and V is TRBV16; 8 bases map to TRBD1. J lost 7 bases, V lost 3 bases, and 11 bases had no gene match. CDR3 length: 16 amino acids. CDR1 and CDR2 from the germline V gene are KGHSY and FQNENV. This CDR3 reads CASSHLGQGGLNEQFF. CDR3 bases: TGTGCCAGCAGCCATCTAGGACAGGGAGGTTTGAATGAGCAGTTCTTC.

This chain uses TRBV5-1 with TRBJ2-3, with 9 bases matching TRBD2. Unmatched junction bases numbered 16, after V lost 4 bases and J lost 7 bases. This CDR3 contains 17 residues. Germline V gives CDR1 SGHRS, CDR2 YFSETQ. CDR3 protein: CASSRRGGGAAVNTQYF. The CDR3 coding sequence is TGCGCCAGCAGCCGTCGGGGCGGGGGGGCCGCAGTGAATACGCAGTATTTT.